This TCR beta chain was found in a study of T cells in Graves' hyperthyroidism and ophthalmopathy. It was considered stable Graves' hyperthyroidism when ophthalmopathy did not progress within 18 months. TCR beta CDR3 regions were amplified from RNA. TCR CDR3 underwent first-round RT-PCR with the HTBI primer set. TCRdb itself ran the multiplex PCR reads through MiXCR, one entry per CDR3 protein. This sample yields 370,000 or so distinct CDR3 sequences, of which more than 20% are seen a single time; less than 75% belongs to the top ten. A word on this clonotype: Its antigen is still unknown.

General study findings and limits: Ophthalmopathy, which appeared later, was predicted by the model a median approximately six months before onset. Blood samples included most of the expanded thyroid clonotypes exceeding 0.001.

Trimming cost V 8 bases and J 4 bases, with 15 bases left between them. This CDR3 has 14 amino acids. Germline V gene lookup returns CDR1 LNHDA and CDR2 SQIVND (reference sequence). Sequencing input: blood. The receptor comes from a man between 45 and 60 years old with Graves' hyperthyroidism. This rearrangement joins TRBV19 to TRBJ2-4; the D gene is possibly TRBD1 (6 bases). CDR3 in DNA: TGTGCCAGTGCTGCTCGGACAGAAAAAAACATTCAGTACTTC. Amino acid sequence: CASAARTEKNIQYF.